This T cell receptor beta chain appears in the sequencing data of a study of control samples from healthy donors and cancer patients. The germline V and J ends were trimmed by 0 bases and 6 bases, with 5 bases remaining between them. The CDR3 runs 13 residues. The germline V gene encodes CDR1 PRHDT and CDR2 FYEKMQ (reference sequence). Sequencing was performed with immunoSEQ multiplex PCR; in TCRdb, only in-frame clones are kept and a portion is missing. This sample has 350,000 to 450,000 clones, with roughly 90% found just once. This rearrangement joins TRBV13 to TRBJ2-2, with D tentatively TRBD2 (5 bases). Sequenced sample: PBMCs. The source of this sequence is a man in his forties with head and neck cancer. The CDR3 nucleotides read TGTGCCAGCAGCTTAGGGAGGGCCGGGGAGCTGTTTTTT. Amino acids: CASSLGRAGELFF.